This T cell receptor beta chain was identified in a study of T cell repertoires in cytomegalovirus infection. For the study at large: It was the public TCR beta signatures that indicated both CMV infection and matching HLA type.

This clonotype was detected only a few times. Antigen specificity is unknown. This CDR3 comprises 14 residues. CDR1 is MDHEN, CDR2 SYDVKM, per germline. V dropped 7 bases and J dropped 2; count of bases not matched to a gene: 8. Study findings and constraints: Cumulative frequency (of public TCR beta family members) identified carriers of CMV plus the relevant HLA. Dominating the ex vivo response were TCR beta clonotypes that were CMV-specific and HLA-C-restricted.

MiXCR, applied by TCRdb to the reads, yields one record per CDR3 protein. The sample includes more than 400,000 distinct CDR3 sequences, about 25% of them seen just once. The chain has TRBV28 and TRBJ2-7, with TRBD1 matching 7 bases. Sequenced: PBMCs. This sequence originates from a human donor in good health (CMV status not recorded). Some clones in this sample may be carry-over from other donors' samples. This chain's CDR3 is CASNPQGPTYEQYF. DNA for the CDR3: TGTGCCAGCAATCCACAGGGGCCGACCTACGAGCAGTACTTC.